These 3 T cell receptor beta chains came from one sample sequenced in a study of beta chain features in type 1 diabetes. The investigators reverse transcribed all of the isolated RNA, so they sequenced expressed TCRB transcripts. The repertoire was sequenced with immunoSEQ multiplex PCR; TCRdb's copy has only in-frame clones and lacks some. The sample consists of 860,000 or so clones, about a sixth of them appearing once. Sequenced input: naive CD4+ T cells from blood. The receptors here all came from a woman under 30 in good health.

This clone was detected only a few times. The chain recombines TRBV7-3 with TRBJ2-3; D gene uncertain. The CDR3 spans 15 residues. V lost 0 bases and J 6 bases, leaving 13 bases between the germline ends. Germline V gene lookup returns CDR1 SGHTA and CDR2 FQGTGA. CDR3 in DNA: TGTGCCAGCAGCTTAACCCCTTGGGCTGGCGATACGCAGTATTTT. Translating gives CASSLTPWAGDTQYF.

The V and J genes are TRBV7-9 and TRBJ2-3; D is ambiguous. The V gene lost 3 bases and the J gene lost 6 bases, with 13 bases spanning the gap. Germline loops: CDR1 SEHNR, CDR2 FQNEAQ (reference sequence). This CDR3 spans 14 amino acids. The CDR3 here is CASSFWVGFDTQYF. In nucleotides, the CDR3 is TGTGCCAGCAGCTTCTGGGTGGGATTTGATACGCAGTATTTT.

This clone was counted a few times. The rearrangement joins TRBV7-8 to TRBJ2-5; a possible D gene is TRBD2 (5 bases). V shed 5 bases and J shed 2 bases, with 15 bases lying between them. Germline-derived CDR1 and CDR2 are SGHVS and FQNEAQ. The CDR3 extends over 15 amino acids. CDR3 coding DNA: TGTGCCAGCAGCCTACTAGATGTGGGGCAAGAGACCCAGTACTTC. Its translation is CASSLLDVGQETQYF.